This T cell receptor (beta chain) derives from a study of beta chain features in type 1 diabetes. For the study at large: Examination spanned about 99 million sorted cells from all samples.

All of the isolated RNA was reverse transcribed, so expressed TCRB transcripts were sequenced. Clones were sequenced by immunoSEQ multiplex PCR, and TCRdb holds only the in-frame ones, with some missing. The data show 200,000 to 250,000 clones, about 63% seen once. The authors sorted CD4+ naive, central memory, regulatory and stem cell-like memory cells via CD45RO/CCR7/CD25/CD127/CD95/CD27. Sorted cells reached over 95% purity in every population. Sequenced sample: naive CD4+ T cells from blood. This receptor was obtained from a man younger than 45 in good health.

The CDR3: CASSFRTPDIQYF. The CDR3 coding sequence is TGTGCCAGCAGTTTCAGGACGCCGGACATTCAGTACTTC. The chain joins TRBV28 to TRBJ2-4; D unresolved. Trimming stripped 3 bases from V and 8 bases from J, with 11 bases between. Germline assignment: CDR1 MDHEN and CDR2 SYDVKM. The CDR3 is 13 residues long. The entire variable domain, with the rest obtained from reference TRBV28 and TRBJ2-4, is as follows: DVKVTQSSRYLVKRTGEKVFLECVQDMDHENMFWYRQDPGLGLRLIYFSYDVKMKEKGDIPEGYSVSREKKERFSLILESASTNQTSMYLCASSFRTPDIQYFGAGTRLSVL.